One TCR beta chain is described in this entry. TCRdb's copy holds only in-frame clones and misses some; the assay was immunoSEQ multiplex PCR. The repertoire holds 100,000 to 150,000 clones, with 70% to 90% as singletons. These data belong to a study of blood T cell repertoires in COVID-19. Turning to the study itself: Sites across the United States, Italy and Spain contributed samples from acute and convalescent COVID-19.

The germline CDR1 and CDR2 sequences are KGHDR and SFDVKD. CDR3 length: 17 amino acids. V trimming: 4 bases; J trimming: 2 bases; junction bases outside the gene matches: 10. The chain recombines TRBV24-1 with TRBJ1-2, with 9 bases that match TRBD1. The receptor's source is a man between 70 and 80 years old with active COVID-19. Sequencing used peripheral blood. CDR3 amino acids: CATSDPQPGTGNYGYTF. In DNA form, the CDR3 reads TGTGCCACCAGTGACCCACAACCAGGGACAGGGAACTATGGCTACACCTTC.